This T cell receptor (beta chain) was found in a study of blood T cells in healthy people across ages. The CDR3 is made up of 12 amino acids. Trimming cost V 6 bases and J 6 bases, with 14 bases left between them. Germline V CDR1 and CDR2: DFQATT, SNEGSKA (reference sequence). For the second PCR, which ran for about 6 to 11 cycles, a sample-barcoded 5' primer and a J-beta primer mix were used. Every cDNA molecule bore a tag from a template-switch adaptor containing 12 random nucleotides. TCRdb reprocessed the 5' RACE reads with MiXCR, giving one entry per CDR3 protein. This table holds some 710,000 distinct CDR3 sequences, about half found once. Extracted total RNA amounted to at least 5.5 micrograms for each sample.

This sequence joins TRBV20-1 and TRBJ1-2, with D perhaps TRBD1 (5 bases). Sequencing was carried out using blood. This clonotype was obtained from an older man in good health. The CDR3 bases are TGCAGTGCCCCAAATGGGGGAAATGGCTACACCTTC. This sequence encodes CSAPNGGNGYTF.